This is a list of T cell receptor beta chains from one sample in a study of cytomegalovirus exposure and HLA in healthy donors. Method: immunoSEQ multiplex PCR; TCRdb's copy keeps in-frame clones and lacks some. The table has tens of thousands of clones, around 78% seen once. The sample taken for sequencing was PBMCs. The receptors come from a man aged 45-65 years in good health and CMV-seronegative. Each CDR3 is given with its conserved first and last residue. D genes are given only for firm matches. The size of a clone is reported for some rows only, either as once, few or many, or as a class for expanded clones.

j_call d_call v_call clone_size cdr3_nt cdr3_aa
TRBJ2-2 NA TRBV20-1 NA TGCAGTGGGAGTCGTGCCGGGGAGCTGTTTTTT CSGSRAGELFF
TRBJ1-2 NA TRBV5-8 once TGTGCCAGCAGCTCGGGTGTGGTCGATGGCTACACCTTC CASSSGVVDGYTF
TRBJ2-5 NA TRBV28 NA TGTGCCAGCAGTTTAGTGGGCCTAAAAGAGACCCAGTACTTC CASSLVGLKETQYF
TRBJ2-2 NA TRBV7-2 NA TGTGCCAGCAGCTTGGGCGGGTGGGCAGAGGAGCTGTTTTTT CASSLGGWAEELFF
TRBJ1-2 NA TRBV27 NA TGTGCCAGCAGTTTATCGATAGACAGAAGGAACTATGGTTACACCTTC CASSLSIDRRNYGYTF
TRBJ1-4 TRBD1 TRBV14 NA TGTGCCAGCAGCCAAGCGGGGACAGCTAACGAAAAACTGTTTTTT CASSQAGTANEKLFF
TRBJ1-6 NA TRBV5-1 few TGCGCCAGCAGCTTGGGGAGCTCCTATAATTCACCCCTCCACTTT CASSLGSSYNSPLHF
TRBJ2-2 NA TRBV30 NA TGTGCCTGGAGTGTACTTGATACTAACACCGGGGAGCTGTTTTTT CAWSVLDTNTGELFF
TRBJ2-5 TRBD1 TRBV7-6 once TGTGCCAGCGGGAGGACAGGGGGCTCCCAAGAGACCCAGTACTTC CASGRTGGSQETQYF
TRBJ2-7 NA TRBV5-1 NA TGCGCCAGCAGCGCAGCGACGGGTAGCTCCTACGAGCAGTACTTC CASSAATGSSYEQYF
TRBJ1-2 TRBD1 TRBV28 NA TGTGCCAGCACCTTGGCAGGGGGATATGGCTACACCTTC CASTLAGGYGYTF
TRBJ2-1 TRBD2 TRBV29-1 NA TGCAGCGGGCGGGAGGCTGGCTCCTACAATGAGCAGTTCTTC CSGREAGSYNEQFF
TRBJ1-6 NA TRBV19 NA TGTGCCAGAGGGAGTTCACCCCTCCACTTT CARGSSPLHF
TRBJ2-7 NA TRBV5-1 NA TGCGCCTCGACCGGAACGGAGGTCCACGAGCAGTACTTC CASTGTEVHEQYF
TRBJ1-2 NA TRBV5-1 once TGCGCCAGCAGCTTGGGGGGAGGCGGCTACACCTTC CASSLGGGGYTF
TRBJ2-5 TRBD2 TRBV6-5 NA TGTGCCAGCAGTTACGCGGGAGCCCAAGAGACCCAGTACTTC CASSYAGAQETQYF
TRBJ2-3 NA TRBV10-3 NA TGTGCCATCAGTGTAAAGGAGACAGATACGCAGTATTTT CAISVKETDTQYF
TRBJ2-3 NA TRBV18 NA TGTGCCAGCTCACCACTGGACACCACAGATACGCAGTATTTT CASSPLDTTDTQYF
TRBJ1-1 TRBD1 TRBV6-5 once TGTGCCAGTAACAGGGGAGACGCTGAAGCTTTCTTT CASNRGDAEAFF
TRBJ2-5 TRBD2 TRBV28 NA TGTGCCAGCAGGACAAACCGCGGGGGGCTAGAGACCCAGTACTTC CASRTNRGGLETQYF
TRBJ1-1 TRBD1 TRBV7-8 NA TGTGCCAGCAGCCTCCGGGACAGATACACTGAAGCTTTCTTT CASSLRDRYTEAFF
TRBJ2-7 TRBD2 TRBV6-6 few TGTGCCAGCAGGCCGGGACTAGCGGGAAACTACGAGCAGTACTTC CASRPGLAGNYEQYF
TRBJ2-5 TRBD2 TRBV5-1 once TGCGCCAGCAGCTCCGGGGGGGAGACCCAGTACTTC CASSSGGETQYF
TRBJ2-7 TRBD1 TRBV10-1 NA TGCGCCAGCCCTTTAAGGACAGGGCACTCCTACGAGCAGTACTTC CASPLRTGHSYEQYF
TRBJ1-2 NA TRBV5-6 NA TGTGCCAGCAGCTTGCCCCAAGGGGGTCCCTACACCTTC CASSLPQGGPYTF
TRBJ1-3 TRBD1 TRBV4-3 NA TGCGCCAGCAGCCAGGGGGACAGACCTGGAAACACCATATATTTT CASSQGDRPGNTIYF
TRBJ1-4 NA TRBV11-3 NA TGTGCCAGCAGCGCCAGGGTACGGGATGAAAAACTGTTTTTT CASSARVRDEKLFF
TRBJ2-3 TRBD1 TRBV30 NA TGTGCCTGGATCGACAGGGTTGCCCCAGATACGCAGTATTTT CAWIDRVAPDTQYF
TRBJ2-7 NA TRBV5-5 NA TGTGCCAGCAGCTTGGAAACAGGCGTCTACGAGCAGTACTTC CASSLETGVYEQYF
TRBJ2-7 TRBD2 TRBV9 few TGTGCCAGCAGCGTAGCAGCGGGGGCCTACGAGCAGTACTTC CASSVAAGAYEQYF
TRBJ1-5 NA TRBV19 NA TGTGCCAGTAGTCCTCCCCCCGGGTTTAGCAATCAGCCCCAGCATTTT CASSPPPGFSNQPQHF
TRBJ1-1 NA TRBV9 NA TGTGCCAGCAGAGAGGGTAGGAACACTGAAGCTTTCTTT CASREGRNTEAFF
TRBJ1-6 TRBD1 TRBV27 NA TGTGCCAGCAGTGTCGACAGGGGATTCGCACCCCTCCACTTT CASSVDRGFAPLHF
TRBJ2-2 NA TRBV21-1 NA TGTGCCAGCAACATCCTAGCCGGGGAGCTGTTTTTT CASNILAGELFF
TRBJ1-5 NA TRBV7-8 few TGTGCCAGCAGCTTAGAATCAGTCAGGGATCAGCCCCAGCATTTT CASSLESVRDQPQHF
TRBJ2-7 TRBD2 TRBV10-1 NA TGCGCCAGCAGTGATCGACTAGCGGGAGGAAGCTACGAGCAGTACTTC CASSDRLAGGSYEQYF
TRBJ1-1 NA TRBV6-5 NA TGTGCCAGCAGATCCGTTGGGGCCAGGGGTGAAGCTTTCTTT CASRSVGARGEAFF
TRBJ1-1 TRBD1 TRBV30 NA TGTGCCTGGAGTGGGGGCCAGGGCAGGGGGATTTCAGCTTTCTTT CAWSGGQGRGISAFF
TRBJ2-7 NA TRBV4-2 NA TGTGCCAGCAGCCAAGTACAGGGCGCGGGTTACGAGCAGTACTTC CASSQVQGAGYEQYF
TRBJ2-6 NA TRBV5-8 NA TGTGCCAGCAGCTTGGGGGACATCCCTGGGGCCAACGTCCTGACTTTC CASSLGDIPGANVLTF
TRBJ2-1 TRBD1 TRBV5-6 few TGTGCCAGCAGCTTTCCCCCGGGACAGGGGGGTGCGAATGAGCAGTTCTTC CASSFPPGQGGANEQFF
TRBJ1-1 TRBD1 TRBV18 NA TGTGCCAGCTCAACGGGACAGGATAACACTGAAGCTTTCTTT CASSTGQDNTEAFF
TRBJ1-2 NA TRBV28 NA TGTGCCAGCAGTTTACAGGGGCGTGGCTACACCTTC CASSLQGRGYTF
TRBJ1-5 NA TRBV4-2 NA TGTGCCAGCAGCCAAGATAATGGGGGCCTCGTCAATCAGCCCCAGCATTTT CASSQDNGGLVNQPQHF